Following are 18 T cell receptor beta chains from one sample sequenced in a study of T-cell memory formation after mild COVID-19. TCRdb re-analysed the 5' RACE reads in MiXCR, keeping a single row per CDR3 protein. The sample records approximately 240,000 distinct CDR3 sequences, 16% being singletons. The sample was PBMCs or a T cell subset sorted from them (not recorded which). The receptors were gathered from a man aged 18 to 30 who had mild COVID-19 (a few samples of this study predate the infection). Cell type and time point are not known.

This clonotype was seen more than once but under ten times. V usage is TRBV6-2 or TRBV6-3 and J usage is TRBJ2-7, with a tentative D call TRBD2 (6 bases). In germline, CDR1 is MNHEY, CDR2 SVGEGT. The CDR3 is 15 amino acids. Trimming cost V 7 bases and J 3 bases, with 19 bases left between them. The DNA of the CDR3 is TGTGCCAGCACCACCCGCGGGGACGGGATCTACGAGCAGTACTTC. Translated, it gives CASTTRGDGIYEQYF.

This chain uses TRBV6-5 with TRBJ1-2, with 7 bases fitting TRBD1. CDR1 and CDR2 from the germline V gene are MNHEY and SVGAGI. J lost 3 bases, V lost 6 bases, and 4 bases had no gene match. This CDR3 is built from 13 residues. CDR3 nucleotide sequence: TGTGCCAGCAGACAAGACAGGGACTATGGCTACACCTTC. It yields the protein CASRQDRDYGYTF.

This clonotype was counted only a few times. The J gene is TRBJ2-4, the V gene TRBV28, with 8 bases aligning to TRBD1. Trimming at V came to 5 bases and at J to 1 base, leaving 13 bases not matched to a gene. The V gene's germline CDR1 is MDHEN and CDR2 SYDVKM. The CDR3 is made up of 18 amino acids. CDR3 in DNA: TGTGCCAGCAGTGAACCGGGACAGGCTGGTGGGGCCAAAAACATTCAGTACTTC. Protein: CASSEPGQAGGAKNIQYF. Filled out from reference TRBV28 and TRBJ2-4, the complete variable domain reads DVKVTQSSRYLVKRTGEKVFLECVQDMDHENMFWYRQDPGLGLRLIYFSYDVKMKEKGDIPEGYSVSREKKERFSLILESASTNQTSMYLCASSEPGQAGGAKNIQYFGAGTRLSVL.

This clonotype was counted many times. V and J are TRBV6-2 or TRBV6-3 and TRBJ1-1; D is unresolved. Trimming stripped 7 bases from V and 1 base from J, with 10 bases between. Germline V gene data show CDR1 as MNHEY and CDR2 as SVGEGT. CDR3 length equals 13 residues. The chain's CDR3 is CASTNEPNTEAFF. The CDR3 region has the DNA TGTGCCAGCACTAACGAACCGAACACTGAAGCTTTCTTT.

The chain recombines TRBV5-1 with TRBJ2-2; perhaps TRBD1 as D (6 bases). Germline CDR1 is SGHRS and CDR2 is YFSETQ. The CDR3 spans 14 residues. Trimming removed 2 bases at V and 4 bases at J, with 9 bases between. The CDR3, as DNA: TGCGCCAGCAGCTTAACAGGGATCACCGGGGAGCTGTTTTTT. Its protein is CASSLTGITGELFF.

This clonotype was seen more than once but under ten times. CDR3 sequence reads: CASSFPVLAGQETQYF. The CDR3 bases are TGTGCCAGCAGCTTTCCGGTACTAGCGGGTCAAGAGACCCAGTACTTC. The chain joins TRBV7-8 to TRBJ2-5; TRBD2 agrees at 9 bases. The germline V gene encodes CDR1 SGHVS and CDR2 FQNEAQ. This CDR3 is built from 16 residues. The V and J ends lost 3 bases and 2 bases, in that order; junction bases with no gene match: 7.

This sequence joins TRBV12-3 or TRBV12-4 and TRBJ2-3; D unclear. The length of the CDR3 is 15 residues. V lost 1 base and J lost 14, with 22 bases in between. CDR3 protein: CASSLESRQGSRVYF. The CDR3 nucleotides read TGTGCCAGCAGTTTAGAGTCCAGACAAGGGTCTCGGGTGTATTTT.

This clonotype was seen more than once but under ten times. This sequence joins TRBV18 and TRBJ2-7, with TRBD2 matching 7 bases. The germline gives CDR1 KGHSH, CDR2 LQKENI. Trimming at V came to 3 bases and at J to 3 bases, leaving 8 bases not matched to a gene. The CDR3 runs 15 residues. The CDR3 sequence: CASSPPGGGRYEQYF. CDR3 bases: TGTGCCAGCTCACCGCCCGGCGGGGGTCGCTACGAGCAGTACTTC. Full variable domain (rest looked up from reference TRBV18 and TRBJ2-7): NAGVMQNPRHLVRRRGQEARLRCSPMKGHSHVYWYRQLPEEGLKFMVYLQKENIIDESGMPKERFSAEFPKEGPSILRIQQVVRGDSAAYFCASSPPGGGRYEQYFGPGTRLTVT.

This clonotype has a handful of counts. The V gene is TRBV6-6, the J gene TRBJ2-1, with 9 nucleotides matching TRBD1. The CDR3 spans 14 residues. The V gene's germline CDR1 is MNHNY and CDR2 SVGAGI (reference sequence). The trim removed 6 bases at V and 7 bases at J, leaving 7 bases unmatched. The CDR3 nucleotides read TGTGCCAGCAGATCCACAGGGGGCGAGAATGAGCAGTTCTTC. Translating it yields CASRSTGGENEQFF.

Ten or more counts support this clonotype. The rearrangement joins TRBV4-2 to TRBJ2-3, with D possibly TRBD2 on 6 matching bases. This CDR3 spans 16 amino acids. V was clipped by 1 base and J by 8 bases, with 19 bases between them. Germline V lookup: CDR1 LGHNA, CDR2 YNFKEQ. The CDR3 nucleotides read TGTGCCAGCAGCCAAGGGTTCGCGACTAGTTTGGTTACGCAGTATTTT. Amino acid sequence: CASSQGFATSLVTQYF.

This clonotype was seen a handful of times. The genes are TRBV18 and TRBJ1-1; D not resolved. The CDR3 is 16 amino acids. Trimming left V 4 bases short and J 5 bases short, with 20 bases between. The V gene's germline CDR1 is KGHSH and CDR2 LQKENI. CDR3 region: CASSQSDIRWKTEAFF. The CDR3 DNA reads TGTGCCAGCTCACAATCCGATATAAGGTGGAAAACTGAAGCTTTCTTT.

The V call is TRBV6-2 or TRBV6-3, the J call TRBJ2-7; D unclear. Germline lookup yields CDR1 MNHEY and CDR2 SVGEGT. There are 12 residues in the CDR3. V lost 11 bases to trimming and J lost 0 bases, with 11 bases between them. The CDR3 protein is CAARENSYEQYF. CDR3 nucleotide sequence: TGTGCCGCCCGTGAGAACTCCTACGAGCAGTACTTC.

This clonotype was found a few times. Written as DNA, the CDR3 is TGTGCCAGCAGCCCGACTGGGACAGGGAGGGGATTAAGAACCTTC. It yields the protein CASSPTGTGRGLRTF. The chain combines TRBV6-5 with TRBJ1-2; 9 bases line up with TRBD1. Trimming cost V 6 bases and J 14 bases; bases outside gene matches: 19. The CDR3 is 15 amino acids. From germline, CDR1 is MNHEY and CDR2 SVGAGI.

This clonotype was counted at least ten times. CDR3 sequence: CASSRREGSRETQYF. CDR3 DNA sequence: TGTGCCAGCAGCCGTAGGGAGGGTTCGAGAGAGACCCAGTACTTC. The rearrangement uses TRBV7-3 and TRBJ2-5; the match to TRBD2 covers 7 bases. CDR1 and CDR2 (germline): SGHTA, FQGTGA. The CDR3 runs to 15 residues. J gave up 4 bases and V 5 bases, and 10 bases lay outside the gene matches.

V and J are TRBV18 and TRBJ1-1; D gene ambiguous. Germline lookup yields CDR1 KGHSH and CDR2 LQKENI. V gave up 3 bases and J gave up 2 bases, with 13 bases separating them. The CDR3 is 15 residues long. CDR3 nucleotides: TGTGCCAGCTCACCTGTCCAACGGTCAAACACTGAAGCTTTCTTT. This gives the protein CASSPVQRSNTEAFF.

The CDR3 DNA reads TGCAGTGCTGAAGGCAGGGATAGTGCACGGCAGTACGTC. It is translated as CSAEGRDSARQYV. The chain recombines TRBV20-1 with TRBJ2-7; D may be TRBD1 (5 bases). CDR1 is DFQATT, CDR2 SNEGSKA, per germline (reference sequence). Trimming cost V 5 bases and J 9 bases, with 20 bases left between them. The CDR3 sequence is 13 residues long.

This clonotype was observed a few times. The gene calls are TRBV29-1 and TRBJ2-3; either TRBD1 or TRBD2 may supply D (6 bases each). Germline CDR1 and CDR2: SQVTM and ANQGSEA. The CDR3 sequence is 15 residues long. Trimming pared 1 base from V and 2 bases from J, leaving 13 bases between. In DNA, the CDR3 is TGCAGCGTTGAAGTCATGGGGGGCGTCACAGATACGCAGTATTTT. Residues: CSVEVMGGVTDTQYF.

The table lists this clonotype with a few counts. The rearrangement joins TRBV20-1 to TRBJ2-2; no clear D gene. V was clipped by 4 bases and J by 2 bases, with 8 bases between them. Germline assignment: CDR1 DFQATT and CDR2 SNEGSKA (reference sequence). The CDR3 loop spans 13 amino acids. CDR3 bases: TGCAGTGCTACAAGAGGAAACACCGGGGAGCTGTTTTTT. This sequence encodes CSATRGNTGELFF.